Listed below are T cell receptor beta chains from one sample, sequenced in a study of blood T cell repertoires in COVID-19. TCRdb keeps only in-frame clones here, not all; method: immunoSEQ multiplex PCR. The data contain about 300,000 clones, approximately 82% of them singletons. Sequencing was carried out using peripheral blood. These receptor sequences come from a woman aged 45-60 years with acute or convalescent COVID-19. Both conserved end residues are part of each CDR3. D genes are given only for firm matches. Size tells how often a clone was seen (once, few, many) or the class of an expanded clone, and some rows leave it out.

TRBJ2-7 | NA | TRBV21-1 | NA | CASEGCEQYF | TGTGCCAGCGAGGGTTGCGAGCAGTACTTC
TRBJ1-2 | NA | TRBV30 | NA | CAWSAFSDGYTF | TGTGCCTGGAGTGCCTTTTCAGATGGCTACACCTTC
TRBJ1-2 | NA | TRBV10-3 | NA | CATRFGGDIYGYTF | TGTGCCACACGCTTCGGGGGGGATATCTATGGCTACACCTTC
TRBJ1-2 | NA | TRBV28 | TRBD1 | CASSFGQGNGYTF | TGTGCCAGCAGTTTCGGACAGGGGAATGGCTACACCTTC
TRBJ2-1 | many | TRBV3-1/TRBV3-2 | NA | CASSPSRSGEQFF | TGTGCCAGCAGCCCTTCCCGTAGTGGTGAGCAGTTCTTC
TRBJ1-1 | NA | TRBV11-2 | NA | CASSWDKNTEAFF | TGTGCCAGCAGCTGGGACAAGAACACTGAAGCTTTCTTT
TRBJ2-3 | NA | TRBV6-4 | TRBD1 | CASSDTESDRAVTDTQYF | TGTGCCAGCAGTGACACAGAATCGGACAGGGCTGTGACAGATACGCAGTATTTT
TRBJ1-2 | NA | TRBV11-2 | NA | CASTAGGMYGYTF | TGTGCCAGCACCGCGGGGGGGATGTATGGCTACACCTTC
TRBJ2-5 | NA | TRBV11-3 | TRBD1 | CASSLGTGREDRETQYF | TGTGCCAGCAGCTTGGGGACAGGGAGGGAAGATCGAGAGACCCAGTACTTC
TRBJ2-1 | few | TRBV7-3 | TRBD2 | CASSLTGGTSGTYNEQFF | TGTGCCAGCAGCTTAACAGGCGGGACTAGCGGGACCTACAATGAGCAGTTCTTC
TRBJ1-5 | NA | TRBV2 | TRBD1 | CASSESRGFVFGNQPQHF | TGTGCCAGCAGTGAATCCAGGGGGTTCGTTTTTGGCAATCAGCCCCAGCATTTT
TRBJ2-5 | NA | TRBV30 | TRBD2 | CAWSPIGTSQETQYF | TGTGCCTGGAGCCCAATCGGGACTAGCCAAGAGACCCAGTACTTC
TRBJ1-4 | NA | TRBV29-1 | TRBD1 | CSVRQGGNEKLFF | TGCAGCGTTCGACAGGGTGGTAATGAAAAACTGTTTTTT
TRBJ2-2 | once | TRBV30 | NA | CAWSVGGVTTGELFF | TGTGCCTGGAGTGTAGGGGGAGTGACCACCGGGGAGCTGTTTTTT
TRBJ2-3 | NA | TRBV6-6 | TRBD2 | CASSDTSGRGTQYF | TGTGCCAGCAGTGATACTAGCGGGAGAGGTACGCAGTATTTT
TRBJ2-5 | NA | TRBV9 | NA | CASSDPLRGYQETQYF | TGTGCCAGCAGCGACCCCCTCCGCGGATACCAAGAGACCCAGTACTTC
TRBJ1-5 | NA | TRBV3-1/TRBV3-2 | TRBD1 | CASNRNRGHQPQHF | TGTGCCAGCAACCGAAACAGGGGGCATCAGCCCCAGCATTTT
TRBJ1-6 | NA | TRBV9 | NA | CASSPPQGPNSPLHF | TGTGCCAGCAGCCCCCCACAGGGCCCTAATTCACCCCTCCACTTT
TRBJ1-1 | few | TRBV3-1/TRBV3-2 | NA | CASSENLGTSGTEAFF | TGTGCCAGCAGCGAGAACCTCGGGACTTCCGGCACTGAAGCTTTCTTT
TRBJ1-5 | NA | TRBV6-4 | NA | CASRGTWQPQHF | TGTGCCAGCCGGGGGACGTGGCAGCCCCAGCATTTT